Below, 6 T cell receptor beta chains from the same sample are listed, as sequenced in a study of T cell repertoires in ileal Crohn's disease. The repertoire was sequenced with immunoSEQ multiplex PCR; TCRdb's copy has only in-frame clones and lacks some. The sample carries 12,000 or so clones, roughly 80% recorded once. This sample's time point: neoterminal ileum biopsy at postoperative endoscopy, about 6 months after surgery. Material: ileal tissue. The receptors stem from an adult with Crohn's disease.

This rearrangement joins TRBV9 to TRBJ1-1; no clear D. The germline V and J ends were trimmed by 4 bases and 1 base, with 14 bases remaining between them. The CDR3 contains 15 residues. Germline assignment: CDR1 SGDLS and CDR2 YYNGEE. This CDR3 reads CASSTSKHPNTEAFF. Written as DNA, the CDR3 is TGTGCCAGCAGCACCTCGAAACACCCGAACACTGAAGCTTTCTTT.

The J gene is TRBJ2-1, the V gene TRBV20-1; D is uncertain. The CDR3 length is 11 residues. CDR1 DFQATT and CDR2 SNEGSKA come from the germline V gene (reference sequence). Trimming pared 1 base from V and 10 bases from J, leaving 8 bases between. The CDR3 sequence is CSARVGAEQFF. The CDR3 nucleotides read TGCAGTGCTAGAGTAGGAGCAGAGCAGTTCTTC.

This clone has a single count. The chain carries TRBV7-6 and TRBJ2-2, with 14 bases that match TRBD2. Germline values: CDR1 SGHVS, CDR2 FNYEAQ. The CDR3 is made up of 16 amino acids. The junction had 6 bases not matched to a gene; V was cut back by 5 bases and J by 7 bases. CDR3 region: CASSMTSGGAGGELFF. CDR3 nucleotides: TGTGCCAGCAGCATGACTAGCGGGGGGGCCGGCGGGGAGCTGTTTTTT.

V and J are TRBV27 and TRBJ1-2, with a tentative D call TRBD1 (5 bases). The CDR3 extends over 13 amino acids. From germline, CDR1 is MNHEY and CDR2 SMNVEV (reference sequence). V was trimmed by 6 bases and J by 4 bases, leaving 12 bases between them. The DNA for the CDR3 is TGTGCCAGCAGCCCAGGGATTCGCTATGGCTACACCTTC. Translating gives CASSPGIRYGYTF.

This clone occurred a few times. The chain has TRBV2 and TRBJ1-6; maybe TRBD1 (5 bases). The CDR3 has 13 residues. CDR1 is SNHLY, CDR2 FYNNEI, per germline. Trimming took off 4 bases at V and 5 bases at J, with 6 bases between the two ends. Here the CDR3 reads CASSVQDNSPLHF. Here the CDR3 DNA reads TGTGCCAGCAGTGTACAGGATAATTCACCCCTCCACTTT.

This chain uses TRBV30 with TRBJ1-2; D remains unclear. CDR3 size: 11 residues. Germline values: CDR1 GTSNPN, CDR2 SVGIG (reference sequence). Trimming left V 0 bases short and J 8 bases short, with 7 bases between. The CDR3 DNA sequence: TGTGCCTGGAGTGTACTCCTGGGCTACACCTTC. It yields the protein CAWSVLLGYTF.